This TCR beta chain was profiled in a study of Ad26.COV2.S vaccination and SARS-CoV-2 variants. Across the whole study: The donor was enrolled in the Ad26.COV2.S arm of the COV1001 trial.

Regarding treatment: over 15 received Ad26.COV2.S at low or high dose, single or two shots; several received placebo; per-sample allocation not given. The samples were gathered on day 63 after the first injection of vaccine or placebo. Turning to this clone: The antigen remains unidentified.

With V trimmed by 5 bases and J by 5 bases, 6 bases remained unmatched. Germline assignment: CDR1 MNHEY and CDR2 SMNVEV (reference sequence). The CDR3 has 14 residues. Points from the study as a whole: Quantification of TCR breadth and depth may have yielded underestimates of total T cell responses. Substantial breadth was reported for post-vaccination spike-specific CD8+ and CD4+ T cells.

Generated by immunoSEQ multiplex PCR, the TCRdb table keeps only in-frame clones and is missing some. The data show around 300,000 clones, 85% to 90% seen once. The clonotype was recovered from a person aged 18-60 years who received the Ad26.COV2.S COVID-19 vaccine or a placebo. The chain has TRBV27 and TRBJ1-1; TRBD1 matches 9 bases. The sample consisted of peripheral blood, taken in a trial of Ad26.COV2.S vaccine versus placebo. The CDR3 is CASSAGQGWTEAFF. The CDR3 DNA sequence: TGTGCCAGCAGTGCCGGACAGGGGTGGACTGAAGCTTTCTTT.